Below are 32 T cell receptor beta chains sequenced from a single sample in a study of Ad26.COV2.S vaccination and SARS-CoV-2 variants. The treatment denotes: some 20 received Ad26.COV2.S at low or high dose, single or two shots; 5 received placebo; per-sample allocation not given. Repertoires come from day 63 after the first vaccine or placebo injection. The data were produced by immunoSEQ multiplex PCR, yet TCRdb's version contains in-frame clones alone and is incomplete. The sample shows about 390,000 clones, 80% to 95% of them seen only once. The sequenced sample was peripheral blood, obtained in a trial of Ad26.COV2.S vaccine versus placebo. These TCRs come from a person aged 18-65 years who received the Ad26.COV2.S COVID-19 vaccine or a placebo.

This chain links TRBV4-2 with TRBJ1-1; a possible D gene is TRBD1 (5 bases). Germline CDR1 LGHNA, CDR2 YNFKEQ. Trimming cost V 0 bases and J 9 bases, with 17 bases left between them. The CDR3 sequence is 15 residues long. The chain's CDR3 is CASSQERGGAQKAFF. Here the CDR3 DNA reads TGTGCCAGCAGCCAAGAAAGAGGAGGGGCACAAAAAGCTTTCTTT.

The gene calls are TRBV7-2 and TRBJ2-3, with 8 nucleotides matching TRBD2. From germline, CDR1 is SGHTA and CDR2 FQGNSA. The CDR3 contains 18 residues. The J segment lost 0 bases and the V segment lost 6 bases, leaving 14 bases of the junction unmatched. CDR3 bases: TGTGCCAGCAGGCGGGGGGCCCGGGTCACGACTAGCACAGATACGCAGTATTTT. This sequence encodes CASRRGARVTTSTDTQYF.

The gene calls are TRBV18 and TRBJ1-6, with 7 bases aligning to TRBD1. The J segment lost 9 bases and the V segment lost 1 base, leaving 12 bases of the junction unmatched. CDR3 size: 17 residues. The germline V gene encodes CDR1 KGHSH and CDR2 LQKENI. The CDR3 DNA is TGTGCCAGCTCACCACAGCGGGCGCAGGGGGGTGGTTCACCCCTCCACTTT. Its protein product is CASSPQRAQGGGSPLHF.

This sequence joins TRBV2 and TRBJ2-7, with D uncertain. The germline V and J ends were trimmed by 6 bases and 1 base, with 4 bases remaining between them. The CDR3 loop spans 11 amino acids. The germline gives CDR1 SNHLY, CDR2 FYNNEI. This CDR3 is CASRASYEQYF. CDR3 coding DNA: TGTGCCAGCAGGGCTTCCTACGAGCAGTACTTC. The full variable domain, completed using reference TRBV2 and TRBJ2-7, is EPEVTQTPSHQVTQMGQEVILRCVPISNHLYFYWYRQILGQKVEFLVSFYNNEISEKSEIFDDQFSVERPDGSNFTLKIRSTKLEDSAMYFCASRASYEQYFGPGTRLTVT.

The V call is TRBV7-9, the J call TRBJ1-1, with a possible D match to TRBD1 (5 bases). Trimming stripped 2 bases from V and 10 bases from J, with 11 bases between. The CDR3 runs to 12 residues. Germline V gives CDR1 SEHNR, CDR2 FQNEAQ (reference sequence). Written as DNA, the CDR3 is TGTGCCAGCAGCTTAAAGACAGCAGGAGCTTTCTTT. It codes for CASSLKTAGAFF.

Written as DNA, the CDR3 is TGTGCCAGCAGTTACTCAGGGGCGGGCCAGCCCCAGCATTTT. This gives the protein CASSYSGAGQPQHF. The chain is built from TRBV6-2 or TRBV6-3 and TRBJ1-5, with D perhaps matching TRBD1 (5 bases). CDR1 and CDR2 (germline): MNHEY, SVGEGT. Trimming removed 0 bases from V and 7 bases from J, with 10 bases in between. The CDR3 length is 14 residues.

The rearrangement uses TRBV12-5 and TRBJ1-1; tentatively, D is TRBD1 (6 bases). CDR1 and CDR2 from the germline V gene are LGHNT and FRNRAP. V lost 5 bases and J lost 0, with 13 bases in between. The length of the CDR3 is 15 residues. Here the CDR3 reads CASGTQGSVNTEAFF. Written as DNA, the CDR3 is TGTGCTAGTGGTACTCAGGGGTCTGTGAACACTGAAGCTTTCTTT.

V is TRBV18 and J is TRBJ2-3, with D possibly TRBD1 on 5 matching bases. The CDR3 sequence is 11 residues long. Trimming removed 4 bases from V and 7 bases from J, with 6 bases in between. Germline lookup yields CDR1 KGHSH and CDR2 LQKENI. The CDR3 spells CASSQGNTQYF. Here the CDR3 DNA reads TGTGCCAGCTCACAGGGGAATACGCAGTATTTT.

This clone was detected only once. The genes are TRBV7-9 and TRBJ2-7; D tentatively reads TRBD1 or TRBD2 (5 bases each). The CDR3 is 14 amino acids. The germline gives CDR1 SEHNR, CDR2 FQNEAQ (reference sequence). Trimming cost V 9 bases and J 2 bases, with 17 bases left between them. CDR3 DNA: TGTGCCAGGAAGTTGTGTCGGGGACCCTACGAGCAGTACTTC. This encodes CARKLCRGPYEQYF.

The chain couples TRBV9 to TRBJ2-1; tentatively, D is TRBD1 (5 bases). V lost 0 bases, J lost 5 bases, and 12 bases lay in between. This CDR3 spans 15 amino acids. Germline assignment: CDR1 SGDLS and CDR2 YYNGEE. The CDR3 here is CASSVVGAHHNEQFF. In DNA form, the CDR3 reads TGTGCCAGCAGCGTAGTAGGGGCGCACCACAATGAGCAGTTCTTC.

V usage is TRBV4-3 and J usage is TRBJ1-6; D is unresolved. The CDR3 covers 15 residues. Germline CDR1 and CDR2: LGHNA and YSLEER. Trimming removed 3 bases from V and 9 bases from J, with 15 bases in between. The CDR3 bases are TGCGCCAGCAGCCACGAAGGGTTTAAGGGTTCACCCCTCCACTTT. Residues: CASSHEGFKGSPLHF.

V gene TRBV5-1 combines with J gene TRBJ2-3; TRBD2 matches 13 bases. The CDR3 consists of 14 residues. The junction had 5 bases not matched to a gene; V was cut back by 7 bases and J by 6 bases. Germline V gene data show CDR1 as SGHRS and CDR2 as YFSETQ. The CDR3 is CASGTSGAGDTQYF. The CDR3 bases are TGCGCCAGCGGGACTAGCGGGGCCGGGGATACGCAGTATTTT.

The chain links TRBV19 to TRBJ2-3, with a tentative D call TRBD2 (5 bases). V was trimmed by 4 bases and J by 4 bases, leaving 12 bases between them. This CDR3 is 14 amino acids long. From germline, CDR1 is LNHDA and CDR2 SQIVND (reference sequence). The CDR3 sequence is CASSNGELADTQYF. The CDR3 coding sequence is TGTGCCAGTAGTAATGGGGAGCTCGCAGATACGCAGTATTTT.

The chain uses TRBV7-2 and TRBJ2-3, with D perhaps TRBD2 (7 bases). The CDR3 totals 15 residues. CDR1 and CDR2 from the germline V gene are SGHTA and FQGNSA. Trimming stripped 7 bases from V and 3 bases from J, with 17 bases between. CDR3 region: CASTPGGALTDTQYF. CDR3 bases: TGTGCCAGCACCCCTGGGGGGGCGCTTACAGATACGCAGTATTTT.

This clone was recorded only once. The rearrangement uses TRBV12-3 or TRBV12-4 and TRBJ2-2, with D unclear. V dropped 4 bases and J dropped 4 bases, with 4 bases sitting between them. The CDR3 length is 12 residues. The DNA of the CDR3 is TGTGCCAGCAGTTGGGGCACCGGGGAGCTGTTTTTT. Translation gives CASSWGTGELFF.

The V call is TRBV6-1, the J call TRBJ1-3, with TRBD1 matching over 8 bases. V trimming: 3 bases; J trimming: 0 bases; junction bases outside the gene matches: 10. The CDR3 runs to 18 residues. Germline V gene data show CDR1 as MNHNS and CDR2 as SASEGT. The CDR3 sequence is CASSDWTGPLSSGNTIYF. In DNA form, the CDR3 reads TGTGCCAGCAGTGATTGGACAGGGCCCCTAAGCTCTGGAAACACCATATATTTT.

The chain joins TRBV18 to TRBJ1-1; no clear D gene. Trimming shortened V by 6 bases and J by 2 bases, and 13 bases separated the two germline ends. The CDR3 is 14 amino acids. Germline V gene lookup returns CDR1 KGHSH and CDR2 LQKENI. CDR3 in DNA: TGTGCCAGCTCCATCTCGGGTTTAAACACTGAAGCTTTCTTT. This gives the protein CASSISGLNTEAFF.

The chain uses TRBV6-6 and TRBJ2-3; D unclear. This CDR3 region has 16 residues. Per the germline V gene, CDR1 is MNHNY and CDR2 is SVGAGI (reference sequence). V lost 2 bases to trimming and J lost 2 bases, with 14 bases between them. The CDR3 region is CASSYLSNSPTDTQYF. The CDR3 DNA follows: TGTGCCAGCAGTTACCTATCGAACAGCCCCACAGATACGCAGTATTTT.

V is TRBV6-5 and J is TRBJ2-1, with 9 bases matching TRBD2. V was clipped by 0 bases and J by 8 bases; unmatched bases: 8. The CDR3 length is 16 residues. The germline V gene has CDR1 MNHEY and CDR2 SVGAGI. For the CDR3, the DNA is TGTGCCAGCAGTTACTCGAGGCGGGGGGGCCTGCATGAGCAGTTCTTC. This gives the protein CASSYSRRGGLHEQFF.

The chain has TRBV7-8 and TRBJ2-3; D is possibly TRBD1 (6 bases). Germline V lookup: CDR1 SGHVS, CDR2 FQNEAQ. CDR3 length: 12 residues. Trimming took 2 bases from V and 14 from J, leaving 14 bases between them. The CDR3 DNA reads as TGTGCCAGCAGCTTACCGGGACAATCGATGTATTTT. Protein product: CASSLPGQSMYF.

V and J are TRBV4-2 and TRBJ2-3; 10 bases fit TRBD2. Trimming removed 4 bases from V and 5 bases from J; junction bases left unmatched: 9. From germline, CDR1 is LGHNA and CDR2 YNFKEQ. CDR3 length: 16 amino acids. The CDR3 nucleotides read TGTGCCAGCAGCCCACTAACTAGCGGGGCGGGAGATACGCAGTATTTT. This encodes CASSPLTSGAGDTQYF.

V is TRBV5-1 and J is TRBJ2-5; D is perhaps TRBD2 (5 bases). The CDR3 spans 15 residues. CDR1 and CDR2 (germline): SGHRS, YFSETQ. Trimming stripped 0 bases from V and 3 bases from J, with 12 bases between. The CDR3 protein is CASSLGTRGEETQYF. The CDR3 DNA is TGCGCCAGCAGCTTGGGTACCCGGGGTGAAGAGACCCAGTACTTC. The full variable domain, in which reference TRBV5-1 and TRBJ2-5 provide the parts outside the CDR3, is KAGVTQTPRYLIKTRGQQVTLSCSPISGHRSVSWYQQTPGQGLQFLFEYFSETQRNKGNFPGRFSGRQFSNSRSEMNVSTLELGDSALYLCASSLGTRGEETQYFGPGTRLLVL.

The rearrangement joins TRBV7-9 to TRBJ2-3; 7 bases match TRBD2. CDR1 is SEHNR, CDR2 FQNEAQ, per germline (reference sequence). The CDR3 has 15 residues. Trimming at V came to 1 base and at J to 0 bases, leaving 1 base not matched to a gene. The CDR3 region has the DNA TGTGCCAGCAGCTTAGTGCGGGGGAGCACAGATACGCAGTATTTT. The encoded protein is CASSLVRGSTDTQYF. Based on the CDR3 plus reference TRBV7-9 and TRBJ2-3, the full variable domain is DTGVSQNPRHKITKRGQNVTFRCDPISEHNRLYWYRQTLGQGPEFLTYFQNEAQLEKSRLLSDRFSAERPKGSFSTLEIQRTEQGDSAMYLCASSLVRGSTDTQYFGPGTRLTVL.

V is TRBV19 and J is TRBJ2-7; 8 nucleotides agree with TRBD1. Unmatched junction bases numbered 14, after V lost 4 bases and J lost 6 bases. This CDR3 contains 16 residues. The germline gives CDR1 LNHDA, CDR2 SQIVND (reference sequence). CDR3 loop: CASSTQLRQGSVEQYF. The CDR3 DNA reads TGTGCCAGTAGTACCCAATTAAGACAGGGGTCGGTCGAGCAGTACTTC.

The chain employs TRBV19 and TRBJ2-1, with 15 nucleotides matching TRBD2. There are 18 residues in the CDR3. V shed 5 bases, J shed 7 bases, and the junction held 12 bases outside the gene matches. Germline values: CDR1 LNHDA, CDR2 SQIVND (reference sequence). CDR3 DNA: TGTGCCAGTAGTCCCGGGACTAGCGGGGGGACTTGGGGAAATGAGCAGTTCTTC. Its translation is CASSPGTSGGTWGNEQFF.

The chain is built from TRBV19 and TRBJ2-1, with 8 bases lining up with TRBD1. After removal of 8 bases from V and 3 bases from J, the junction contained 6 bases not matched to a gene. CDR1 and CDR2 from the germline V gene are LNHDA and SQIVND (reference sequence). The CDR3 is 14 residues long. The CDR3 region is CASRDRGNYNEQFF. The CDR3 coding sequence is TGTGCCAGTCGAGACAGGGGCAACTACAATGAGCAGTTCTTC.

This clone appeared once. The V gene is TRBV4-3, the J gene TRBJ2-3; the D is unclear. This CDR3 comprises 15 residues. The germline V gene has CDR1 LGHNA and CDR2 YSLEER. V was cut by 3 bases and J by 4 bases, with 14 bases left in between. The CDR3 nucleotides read TGCGCCAGCAGCCAGACATTTACCGCCCCAGATACGCAGTATTTT. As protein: CASSQTFTAPDTQYF.

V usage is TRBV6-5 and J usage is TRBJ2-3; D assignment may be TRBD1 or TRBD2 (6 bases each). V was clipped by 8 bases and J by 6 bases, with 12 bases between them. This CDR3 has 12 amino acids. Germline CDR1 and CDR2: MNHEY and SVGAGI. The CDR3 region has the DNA TGTGCCAGCTCCCGGGGGCTGGATACGCAGTATTTT. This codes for CASSRGLDTQYF.

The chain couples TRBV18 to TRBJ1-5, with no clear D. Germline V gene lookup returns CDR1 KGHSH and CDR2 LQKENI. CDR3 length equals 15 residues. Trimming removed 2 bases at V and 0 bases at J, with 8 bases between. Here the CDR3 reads CASSPSGHSNQPQHF. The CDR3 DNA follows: TGTGCCAGCTCACCATCGGGCCATAGCAATCAGCCCCAGCATTTT.

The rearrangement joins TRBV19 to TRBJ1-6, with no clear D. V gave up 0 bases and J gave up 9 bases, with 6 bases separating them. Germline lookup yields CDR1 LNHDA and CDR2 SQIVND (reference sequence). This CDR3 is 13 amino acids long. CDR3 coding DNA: TGTGCCAGTAGTATAGACTACGGTTCACCCCTCCACTTT. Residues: CASSIDYGSPLHF.

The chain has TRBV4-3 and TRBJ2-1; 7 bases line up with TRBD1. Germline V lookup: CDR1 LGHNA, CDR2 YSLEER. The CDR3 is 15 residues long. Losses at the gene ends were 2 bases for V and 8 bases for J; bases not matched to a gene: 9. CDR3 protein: CASSQRQGIFYEQFF. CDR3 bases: TGCGCCAGCAGCCAAAGACAGGGTATTTTCTATGAGCAGTTCTTC.

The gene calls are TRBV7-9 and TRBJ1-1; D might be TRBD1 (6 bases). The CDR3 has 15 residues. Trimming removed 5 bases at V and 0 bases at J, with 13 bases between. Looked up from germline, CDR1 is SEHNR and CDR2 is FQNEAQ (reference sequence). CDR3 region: CASSPIGGVNTEAFF. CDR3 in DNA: TGTGCCAGCAGCCCGATTGGGGGCGTGAACACTGAAGCTTTCTTT.